In this sample, the clone carrying this TCR beta chain turned up once. Participants spanned ages about 18 to 90 years and resided in around 25 US areas. This sample was taken from a study of blood T cell repertoires in COVID-19. The CDR3 extends over 14 amino acids. The germline V and J ends were trimmed by 0 bases and 5 bases, with 8 bases remaining between them. CDR1 is SGHRS, CDR2 YFSETQ, per germline. Only in-frame clones appear in the TCRdb table, and some are missing; sequencing was by immunoSEQ multiplex PCR. The data contain 150,000 to 200,000 clones, over 80% of them singletons. The chain carries TRBV5-1 and TRBJ2-2; a weak D match, TRBD2 (5 bases). The specimen sequenced was PBMCs or T cells enriched from blood (not recorded which). This clonotype was sampled from a woman between 55 and 75 years old who had recovered from COVID-19. CDR3 coding DNA: TGCGCCAGCAGCTTGGAGGGCGGGACCGGGGAGCTGTTTTTT. Its protein product is CASSLEGGTGELFF.